This T cell receptor (beta chain) was recorded in a study of T cell changes during pregnancy in multiple sclerosis. Assay used: immunoSEQ multiplex PCR; TCRdb lists only in-frame clones, some missing. Of about 66,000 clones in the sample, roughly 90% were seen once. The V gene lost 4 bases and the J gene lost 4 bases, with 11 bases spanning the gap. This CDR3 spans 14 amino acids. Germline loops: CDR1 MRHNA, CDR2 SNTAGT. This receptor was taken from a female donor with multiple sclerosis, enrolled in a pregnancy study. Sequenced material: CD8+ T cells from peripheral blood mononuclear cells, taken before pregnancy. The J gene is TRBJ2-1, the V gene TRBV6-4; D call uncertain. CDR3 in amino acids: CASSAQAEYNEQFF. CDR3 coding DNA: TGTGCCAGCAGTGCCCAAGCCGAATACAATGAGCAGTTCTTC.